The next 25 T cell receptor beta chains were all read from a single sample in a study of blood T cell repertoires in COVID-19. Assay: immunoSEQ multiplex PCR; the TCRdb copy retains only in-frame clones and omits some. In the table there are roughly 120,000 clones, approximately 87% of which are singletons. Sequencing was done on a sample of peripheral blood. These receptors all come from a woman between 55 and 75 years old with acute or convalescent COVID-19.

J is TRBJ1-4 and V is TRBV5-1; D is possibly TRBD1 (6 bases). The CDR3 is made up of 15 amino acids. The V end lost 0 bases, the J end lost 12 bases, and 18 bases lay between the germline ends. CDR1 is SGHRS and CDR2 is YFSETQ in the germline V gene. This CDR3 is CASSLGGTTGGQLFF. The CDR3 DNA follows: TGCGCCAGCAGCTTGGGGGGGACGACAGGAGGACAACTGTTTTTT.

This clone was seen once. This CDR3 reads CASSFSGRAPSDEQFF. The CDR3 nucleotides read TGTGCCAGCAGCTTTAGCGGGAGGGCCCCTTCGGATGAGCAGTTCTTC. The chain combines TRBV11-2 with TRBJ2-1, with 11 bases that match TRBD2. This CDR3 has 16 amino acids. CDR1 and CDR2 (germline): SGHAT, FQNNGV. V was pared by 3 bases and J by 8 bases, with 9 bases of the junction left unmatched.

The chain combines TRBV5-1 with TRBJ2-1; D may be TRBD2 (6 bases). This CDR3 region has 16 residues. The V gene's germline CDR1 is SGHRS and CDR2 YFSETQ. With 0 bases removed from V and 3 bases from J, the gap between germline ends came to 13 bases. This chain's CDR3 is CASSLVRGSGYNEQFF. The CDR3, as DNA: TGCGCCAGCAGCTTGGTTCGAGGTAGCGGCTACAATGAGCAGTTCTTC.

The V and J genes are TRBV10-2 and TRBJ1-4, with D tentatively TRBD1 (5 bases). The CDR3 has 12 residues. Germline assignment: CDR1 WSHSY and CDR2 SAAADI. V shed 6 bases and J shed 8 bases, with 10 bases lying between them. CDR3 sequence: CASRTGGEKLFF. CDR3 coding DNA: TGCGCCAGCAGGACGGGGGGAGAAAAACTGTTTTTT.

The genes are TRBV7-2 and TRBJ2-3, with a weak D call TRBD2 (5 bases). Trimming cost V 5 bases and J 4 bases, with 13 bases left between them. The germline V gene has CDR1 SGHTA and CDR2 FQGNSA. The CDR3 runs to 14 residues. The CDR3 DNA is TGTGCCAGCAGCCCAGCGAGGGCGGCAGATACGCAGTATTTT. Amino acid sequence: CASSPARAADTQYF.

The DNA for the CDR3 is TGTGCCAGTAGTAGTGGCCAGAACACCGGGGAGCTGTTTTTT. Amino acid sequence: CASSSGQNTGELFF. The chain links TRBV19 to TRBJ2-2; D not resolved. This CDR3 is 14 amino acids long. The V gene lost 4 bases and the J gene lost 1 base, with 7 bases spanning the gap. Germline assignment: CDR1 LNHDA and CDR2 SQIVND (reference sequence).

V is TRBV4-2 and J is TRBJ1-2, with TRBD1 matching over 12 bases. CDR1 is LGHNA and CDR2 is YNFKEQ in the germline V gene. V shed 3 bases, J shed 5 bases, and the junction held 10 bases outside the gene matches. The CDR3 length is 17 residues. Here the CDR3 reads CASSQSGQGAREYGYTF. As DNA, the CDR3 is TGTGCCAGCAGCCAGTCGGGACAGGGGGCGCGAGAGTATGGCTACACCTTC.

V and J are TRBV6-6 and TRBJ1-3; the match to TRBD1 covers 9 bases. Germline V gives CDR1 MNHNY, CDR2 SVGAGI (reference sequence). The CDR3 consists of 15 residues. The ends lost 5 bases at V and 2 bases at J; junction bases unmatched: 4. The chain's CDR3 is CASSPGQGPGNTIYF. CDR3 DNA sequence: TGTGCCAGCAGTCCAGGACAGGGGCCTGGAAACACCATATATTTT.

The chain couples TRBV9 to TRBJ2-5, with 13 positions matching TRBD2. The CDR3 is 18 amino acids. From germline, CDR1 is SGDLS and CDR2 YYNGEE. With V trimmed by 0 bases and J by 1 base, 6 bases remained unmatched. The CDR3 sequence: CASSVAPLAGGSQETQYF. The CDR3 nucleotides are TGTGCCAGCAGCGTAGCCCCACTAGCGGGAGGGAGCCAAGAGACCCAGTACTTC.

This rearrangement joins TRBV9 to TRBJ2-5; weak D call: TRBD2 (5 bases). There are 11 residues in the CDR3. From germline, CDR1 is SGDLS and CDR2 YYNGEE. The V and J ends lost 3 bases and 5 bases respectively, with 5 bases between them. CDR3 nucleotide sequence: TGTGCCAGCAGCGGCGGGGAGACCCAGTACTTC. Translating it yields CASSGGETQYF. Full variable domain (rest looked up from reference TRBV9 and TRBJ2-5): DSGVTQTPKHLITATGQRVTLRCSPRSGDLSVYWYQQSLDQGLQFLIQYYNGEERAKGNILERFSAQQFPDLHSELNLSSLELGDSALYFCASSGGETQYFGPGTRLLVL.

The chain combines TRBV28 with TRBJ1-2; D not certain. Germline assignment: CDR1 MDHEN and CDR2 SYDVKM. V was trimmed by 6 bases and J by 8 bases, leaving 25 bases between them. The CDR3 is 16 amino acids. The CDR3 sequence: CASSSVIQAIAAGYTF. DNA of the CDR3: TGTGCCAGCAGCTCGGTCATCCAAGCCATAGCCGCGGGCTACACCTTC.

The rearrangement links TRBV28 to TRBJ1-1, with D hard to call. The V gene's germline CDR1 is MDHEN and CDR2 SYDVKM. V lost 6 bases and J lost 5, with 16 bases in between. This CDR3 has 14 residues. The CDR3 spells CASSPPFRRTEAFF. Written as DNA, the CDR3 is TGTGCCAGCAGCCCCCCTTTTCGTCGGACTGAAGCTTTCTTT.

This sequence joins TRBV27 and TRBJ1-1; 12 bases map to TRBD1. V gave up 6 bases and J gave up 11 bases; unmatched junction bases: 13. Per germline, CDR1 MNHEY and CDR2 SMNVEV (reference sequence). The length of the CDR3 is 15 residues. CDR3 in amino acids: CASSRGTGGAEAAFF. In DNA form, the CDR3 reads TGTGCCAGCAGCCGAGGGACAGGGGGCGCAGAGGCTGCTTTCTTT.

The rearrangement uses TRBV7-9 and TRBJ1-4; D is perhaps TRBD1 (6 bases). This CDR3 has 14 residues. Germline lookup yields CDR1 SEHNR and CDR2 FQNEAQ (reference sequence). V shed 6 bases and J shed 8 bases, with 16 bases lying between them. CDR3 loop: CASRLDSDGEKLFF. The CDR3 region has the DNA TGTGCCAGCAGGCTGGACAGTGACGGGGAAAAACTGTTTTTT.

The J gene is TRBJ1-1, the V gene TRBV6-2 or TRBV6-3; 8 nucleotides line up with TRBD1. Per the germline V gene, CDR1 is MNHEY and CDR2 is SVGEGT. The CDR3 loop spans 14 amino acids. Losses at the gene ends were 4 bases for V and 2 bases for J; bases not matched to a gene: 3. For the CDR3, the DNA is TGTGCCAGCAGTTCCGGACAGGGTAACACTGAAGCTTTCTTT. It yields the protein CASSSGQGNTEAFF.

In its sample, this clone was seen a few times. The rearrangement uses TRBV11-1 and TRBJ1-2; tentative D call: TRBD1 (5 bases). The V and J ends lost 0 bases and 4 bases respectively, with 9 bases between them. This CDR3 contains 14 residues. CDR1 is SGHAT, CDR2 FQDESV, per germline (reference sequence). CDR3 nucleotides: TGTGCCAGCAGCTTAGCAGGGGATACCTATGGCTACACCTTC. It yields the protein CASSLAGDTYGYTF.

The V gene is TRBV4-3, the J gene TRBJ1-2; TRBD1 is a possible D gene (5 bases). Deletions cut 0 bases from V and 4 bases from J, with 9 bases between. This CDR3 spans 14 amino acids. In germline, CDR1 is LGHNA, CDR2 YSLEER. The CDR3 region is CASSQETGSYGYTF. CDR3 DNA: TGCGCCAGCAGCCAAGAAACAGGCAGCTATGGCTACACCTTC.

Only one count was recorded for this clone. The chain joins TRBV27 to TRBJ2-3, with D hard to call. V lost 2 bases and J lost 3, with 6 bases in between. Germline CDR1 MNHEY, CDR2 SMNVEV (reference sequence). This CDR3 is 13 amino acids long. CDR3 sequence: CASSLGRTDTQYF. The CDR3 nucleotides are TGTGCCAGCAGTTTAGGCAGAACAGATACGCAGTATTTT.

The chain combines TRBV19 with TRBJ2-5, with D perhaps matching TRBD2 (5 bases). CDR3 length equals 13 residues. Germline V gene data show CDR1 as LNHDA and CDR2 as SQIVND (reference sequence). V gave up 6 bases and J gave up 4 bases, with 12 bases separating them. CDR3 nucleotides: TGTGCCAGTAGCCCGCTTCGGGGAGAGACCCAGTACTTC. It yields the protein CASSPLRGETQYF.

V is TRBV12-5 and J is TRBJ2-5; 8 nucleotides align to TRBD1. The V and J ends lost 5 bases and 4 bases, in that order; junction bases with no gene match: 6. The V gene's germline CDR1 is LGHNT and CDR2 FRNRAP. This CDR3 contains 14 residues. The CDR3 DNA reads as TGTGCTAGTGGTCACGACAGGGGAGGAGAGACCCAGTACTTC. Translation gives CASGHDRGGETQYF.

V and J are TRBV3-1 (or the pseudogene TRBV3-2) and TRBJ2-2; no definite D call. The germline V and J ends were trimmed by 2 bases and 6 bases, with 4 bases remaining between them. Germline CDR1 and CDR2: LGHDT and YNNKEL (reference sequence). CDR3 length: 12 residues. The CDR3 DNA reads as TGTGCCAGCAGCCAACAGGCCGGGGAGCTGTTTTTT. Protein: CASSQQAGELFF.

The V gene is TRBV6-5, the J gene TRBJ2-3, with D maybe TRBD2 (5 bases). CDR1 and CDR2 from the germline V gene are MNHEY and SVGAGI. The CDR3 length is 14 residues. Trimming took off 6 bases at V and 9 bases at J, with 19 bases between the two ends. The CDR3 nucleotides are TGTGCCAGCAGCCAAGGGAGCCAGGTCCTAACGCAGTATTTT. Residues: CASSQGSQVLTQYF.

V and J are TRBV5-4 and TRBJ1-2; no definite D call. The V end was cut by 5 bases, the J end by 6 bases, with 11 bases between. The CDR3 is 12 amino acids. Germline CDR1 SGHNT, CDR2 YYREEE (reference sequence). CDR3 nucleotides: TGTGCCAGCAGTGGAGCTAATGATGGCTACACCTTC. It translates to CASSGANDGYTF.

The chain combines TRBV3-1 (or the pseudogene TRBV3-2) with TRBJ1-1; a possible D gene is TRBD1 (5 bases). Looked up from germline, CDR1 is LGHDT and CDR2 is YNNKEL (reference sequence). CDR3 length equals 16 residues. V lost 7 bases and J 6 bases, leaving 24 bases between the germline ends. This CDR3 reads CASNGRGGSGVAEAFF. CDR3 bases: TGTGCCAGCAACGGGAGGGGAGGGTCCGGGGTTGCTGAAGCTTTCTTT.

The genes are TRBV10-1 and TRBJ2-3, with 8 bases lining up with TRBD2. J lost 5 bases, V lost 7 bases, and 23 bases had no gene match. The CDR3 is 19 residues long. Per germline, CDR1 WNHNN and CDR2 SYGVQD (reference sequence). DNA for the CDR3: TGCGCCAGCAAAGGGGTCAATAAGCGGGGGTTCCCCTCGCGAGATACGCAGTATTTT. It yields the protein CASKGVNKRGFPSRDTQYF.